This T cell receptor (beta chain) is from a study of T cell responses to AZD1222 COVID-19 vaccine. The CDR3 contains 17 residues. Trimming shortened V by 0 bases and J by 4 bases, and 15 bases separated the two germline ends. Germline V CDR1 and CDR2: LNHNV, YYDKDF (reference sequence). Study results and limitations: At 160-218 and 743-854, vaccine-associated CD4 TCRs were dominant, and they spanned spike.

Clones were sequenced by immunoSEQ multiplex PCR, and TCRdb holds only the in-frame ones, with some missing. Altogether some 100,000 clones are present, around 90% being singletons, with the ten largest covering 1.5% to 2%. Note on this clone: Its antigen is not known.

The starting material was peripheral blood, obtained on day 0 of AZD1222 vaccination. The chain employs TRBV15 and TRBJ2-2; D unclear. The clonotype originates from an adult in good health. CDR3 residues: CATSRDLGYSGTGELFF. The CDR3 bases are TGTGCCACCAGCAGAGATCTTGGCTATAGTGGCACCGGGGAGCTGTTTTTT.